The 5 T cell receptor beta chains presented below share a single source sample, sequenced in a study of CD8+ T cells in alopecia areata. RNA was extracted and reverse transcribed into cDNA as the sequencing template. Assay: immunoSEQ multiplex PCR; the TCRdb copy retains only in-frame clones and omits some. The table has 120,000 or so clones, roughly 69% seen once. The sequencing sample was made of CD4+ T cells sorted from blood. The receptors shown here come from a human donor in good health.

J is TRBJ1-6 and V is TRBV5-1; D not certain. This CDR3 is 13 amino acids long. Trimming removed 4 bases at V and 6 bases at J, with 8 bases between. Per the germline V gene, CDR1 is SGHRS and CDR2 is YFSETQ. The CDR3 protein is CASSAEGNSPLHF. The CDR3 DNA reads as TGCGCCAGCAGCGCGGAAGGTAATTCACCCCTCCACTTT. The full variable domain, its missing parts supplied by reference TRBV5-1 and TRBJ1-6, is KAGVTQTPRYLIKTRGQQVTLSCSPISGHRSVSWYQQTPGQGLQFLFEYFSETQRNKGNFPGRFSGRQFSNSRSEMNVSTLELGDSALYLCASSAEGNSPLHFGNGTRLTVT.

The CDR3 spells CASSSYSIADDTQYF. DNA of the CDR3: TGCGCCAGCAGCTCCTACTCCATAGCGGACGATACGCAGTATTTT. The gene calls are TRBV5-1 and TRBJ2-3; possibly TRBD2 for D (6 bases). CDR1 is SGHRS, CDR2 YFSETQ, per germline. V dropped 3 bases and J dropped 6 bases, with 17 bases sitting between them. The CDR3 is 15 amino acids.

This clone was seen only once. The J gene is TRBJ2-5, the V gene TRBV30; D is unclear. This CDR3 spans 12 amino acids. The V and J ends lost 0 bases and 5 bases respectively, with 7 bases between them. Germline lookup yields CDR1 GTSNPN and CDR2 SVGIG (reference sequence). The DNA for the CDR3 is TGTGCCTGGAGTGTACAACGGGAGACCCAGTACTTC. It encodes CAWSVQRETQYF.

The rearrangement links TRBV27 to TRBJ1-2; D unclear. Deletions cut 1 base from V and 7 bases from J, with 4 bases between. The CDR3 contains 11 residues. Germline V gene sequence: CDR1 MNHEY, CDR2 SMNVEV (reference sequence). This chain's CDR3 is CASSLWSGYTF. For the CDR3, the DNA is TGTGCCAGCAGTTTATGGAGTGGCTACACCTTC.

This clone has just a few counts. This chain links TRBV29-1 with TRBJ1-5; D ambiguous. Germline assignment: CDR1 SQVTM and CDR2 ANQGSEA. The CDR3 extends over 14 amino acids. Trimming shortened V by 4 bases and J by 2 bases, and 12 bases separated the two germline ends. The CDR3 DNA reads as TGCAGCGTTGGTACAGAGGTGGGCAATCAGCCCCAGCATTTT. It specifies CSVGTEVGNQPQHF.